This T cell receptor (beta chain) was captured in a study of OX40 agonist ivuxolimab in advanced cancers. As for the study more broadly: Ivuxolimab was a fully human IgG2 agonistic monoclonal antibody targeting the costimulatory receptor OX40 (CD134). The paper describes the monotherapy dose-escalation part (N ≈ 50 patients) of the phase I trial of ivuxolimab. Prior anti-PD-1, anti-PD-L1 or anti-CTLA-4 therapy was permitted, and checkpoint inhibitors had been received by about two fifths of dose-escalation patients. Intravenous ivuxolimab was administered to patients every 2 weeks at six dose levels: 0.01, 0.1, 0.3, 1.5, 3 and 10 mg/kg. The point of sequencing TCRbeta in the periphery was to test whether ivuxolimab changed TCR sequence diversity and drove clonal T-cell expansion. Partial responses were achieved by three dose-escalation patients, of whom one had hepatocellular carcinoma and two had cutaneous melanoma. The dose-escalation cohort was about 83% male with a mean age of approximately 59 years, ranging from roughly 20 to 80. Of the roughly 50 dose-escalation patients, hepatocellular carcinoma was present in about 20, melanoma in around 15, renal cell carcinoma in 9 and head and neck cancer in 9.

The trial excluded patients who had a history of autoimmune disease or were on systemic immunosuppression. Peripheral blood for TCR sequencing was drawn from every dose cohort at baseline, at cycle 4 day 1 and at cycle 7 day 1. The samples were drawn from a first-in-human, open-label, multicenter phase I dose-escalation trial of ivuxolimab. Adults with locally advanced or metastatic melanoma, renal cell carcinoma, hepatocellular carcinoma or head and neck squamous cell carcinoma were enrolled in the trial. Before TCR sequencing, CD4+ T cells and CD8+ T cells from peripheral blood were sorted into separate populations. The paper's findings and limits, for the study overall: On average, CD8+ T cells showed more expanded clones than CD4+ T cells after ivuxolimab. At doses of 0.1 to 3.0 mg/kg, clonal expansion of both CD4+ and CD8+ blood T cells was observed from baseline to week 6. In partial responders in the 0.1-3.0 mg/kg groups, normalized peripheral clonal expansion was found to be among the lowest, especially among CD8+ T cells. Low levels of normalized T-cell clonal expansion were also seen in some nonresponding patients. Antigen specificity was not determined for the clonally expanded peripheral T cells.

Remarks on this clone: The clone's antigen remains unknown. Base qualities are missing; no much larger clone stands one base away.

To sequence the TCRbeta CDR3 region, genomic DNA was isolated from the sorted cells. The immunoSEQ Assay was used to sequence the TCRbeta CDR3 regions. What TCRdb holds here is the immuneACCESS table cut down to in-frame rearrangements. Part of the clones is not present; checked against another copy, under half of the missing clones reflect an unresolved V gene, and the others are unexplained. This sample lists roughly 80,000 clones; about 85% were detected once. Jointly, the top ten make up under 2% of the sample. V was cut back by 2 bases and J by 2 bases, leaving a gap of 16 bases between them. CDR1 and CDR2 were assigned from the germline V gene (reference sequence) as GTSNPN and SVGIG. Spanning cysteine to phenylalanine, the CDR3 consists of 15 amino acids. Only the CDR3 region is kept as DNA, spanning 45 bases read in frame from base 1.

The sequences come from CD4+ or CD8+ T cells sorted from blood, collected in a trial of the OX40 agonist ivuxolimab. This chain is built from TRBV30 and TRBJ2-7, with a weak D call of TRBD1 (6 bases match). The receptor was isolated from an adult with an advanced solid tumor such as melanoma, head and neck, liver or kidney cancer. The nucleotides read TGTGCCTGGAGTCCGGGTGGAGGACAGCCCTACGAGCAGTACTTC. Its protein is CAWSPGGGQPYEQYF.